This TCR beta chain was profiled in a study of blood T cell repertoires in COVID-19. The overall study: The study drew acute and convalescent COVID-19 samples from the United States, Italy and Spain. From T cells, B-cell-depleted T cells, or PBMCs came the material, which was cDNA or gDNA.

In the authors' workflow: Reference gene primer amplification in the assay estimated nucleated cell counts. Sequencing used immunoSEQ multiplex PCR; TCRdb keeps in-frame clones, though not all of them. That table gives V, J and clone size, and the DNA gave D and trimming. There are around 120,000 clones in the sample; 85% to 90% occur only once, and roughly 7.9% lies in the top ten. Judged by abundance, this clone is medium-sized. Sequencing was performed on peripheral blood. The sequence derives from a man aged 65 to 79 who had recovered from COVID-19.

CDR3 DNA: TGTGCCAGCCATTCCTCCTACAATGAGCAGTTCTTC. Translating it yields CASHSSYNEQFF. This chain links TRBV5-4 with TRBJ2-1; unclear D gene. The V gene lost 7 bases and the J gene lost 0 bases, with 5 bases spanning the gap. This CDR3 is 12 amino acids long. Germline V gives CDR1 SGHNT, CDR2 YYREEE (reference sequence).